The 5 T cell receptor beta chains below were found in one sample sequenced in a study of T cells in Graves' hyperthyroidism and ophthalmopathy (dated by TCRdb to between 2018 and 2021). Library construction relied on multiplex PCR. Reads for this sample came from an Illumina HiSeq 2000. TCR beta CDR3 regions were amplified from RNA transcripts. A first-round RT-PCR of the TCR CDR3 used the HTBI primer set with the Qiagen OneStep RT-PCR kit. Clones were called with MiXCR by TCRdb after fastp trimmed the public reads at Q25, and only in-frame beta chains were retained. Each entry is one CDR3 protein sequence, shown with its most common DNA and genes. This sample gives tens of thousands of distinct CDR3 sequences in total; around half of them show up just once. The ten largest clonotypes hold around 12% of the sample. Sequenced input: blood. The receptors shown here come from a woman in her twenties or thirties with Graves' ophthalmopathy.

This clonotype was seen ten or more times. This chain joins TRBV4-2 and TRBJ2-1; D is undetermined. The CDR3 sequence is 12 residues long. Germline values: CDR1 LGHNA, CDR2 YNFKEQ. Trimming left V 4 bases short and J 8 bases short, with 9 bases between. This chain's CDR3 is CASSPLGYEQFF. The CDR3 DNA reads TGTGCCAGCAGCCCTTTAGGATATGAGCAGTTCTTC.

In this sample, this clonotype turned up many times. This chain joins TRBV6-1 and TRBJ2-5, with D unresolved. Per the germline V gene, CDR1 is MNHNS and CDR2 is SASEGT. This CDR3 region has 13 residues. V dropped 7 bases and J dropped 2 bases, with 11 bases sitting between them. CDR3 sequence: CASTFDGQETQYF. The CDR3 bases are TGTGCCAGCACCTTCGACGGTCAAGAGACCCAGTACTTC.

This clonotype occurred many times. The chain joins TRBV20-1 to TRBJ2-3; 12 bases are a match to TRBD2. V gave up 4 bases and J gave up 2 bases; unmatched junction bases: 10. The germline gives CDR1 DFQATT, CDR2 SNEGSKA (reference sequence). The CDR3 totals 17 residues. CDR3 sequence: CSANLPGLAGVTDTQYF. Written as DNA, the CDR3 is TGCAGTGCTAATTTACCGGGACTAGCGGGCGTCACAGATACGCAGTATTTT.

There are many counts of this clonotype. For the CDR3, the DNA is TGTGCCAGCAGCACACAGGTAAAGAACACTGAAGCTTTCTTT. Translating gives CASSTQVKNTEAFF. This chain uses TRBV6-5 with TRBJ1-1, with D maybe TRBD1 (5 bases). From germline, CDR1 is MNHEY and CDR2 SVGAGI. This CDR3 contains 14 residues. Trimming removed 6 bases at V and 1 base at J, with 12 bases between.

There are many counts of this clonotype. The rearrangement links TRBV3-1 to TRBJ1-5; TRBD1 agrees at 8 bases. Germline values: CDR1 LGHDT, CDR2 YNNKEL (reference sequence). CDR3 length equals 15 residues. J was trimmed by 4 bases and V by 4 bases; bases with no gene match: 6. The CDR3 sequence: CASSLGQGANQPQHF. DNA for the CDR3: TGTGCCAGCAGCCTAGGACAGGGAGCTAATCAGCCCCAGCATTTT. The entire variable domain, with the rest obtained from reference TRBV3-1 and TRBJ1-5, is as follows: DTAVSQTPKYLVTQMGNDKSIKCEQNLGHDTMYWYKQDSKKFLKIMFSYNNKELIINETVPNRFSPKSPDKAHLNLHINSLELGDSAVYFCASSLGQGANQPQHFGDGTRLSIL.